The 5 T cell receptor beta chains below were found in one sample sequenced in a study of blood T cells in healthy people across ages. Sample-barcoded 5' priming and a J-beta primer mix drove a second PCR of roughly 6 to 12 cycles. TCRdb reprocessed the 5' RACE reads via MiXCR and lists one record per CDR3 protein. The sample carries over a million distinct CDR3 sequences, roughly 40% recorded once. What was sequenced was blood. The receptors stem from a woman in her late teens or twenties in good health.

This clonotype has a handful of counts. The CDR3 sequence is CASSLGGRSEAFF. The CDR3 nucleotides are TGTGCCAGCAGTTTAGGAGGAAGGAGTGAAGCTTTCTTT. The chain uses TRBV12-3 or TRBV12-4 and TRBJ1-1, with D unclear. The CDR3 covers 13 residues. V was shortened by 1 base and J by 7 bases, with 10 bases between the two germline ends.

The chain combines TRBV7-2 with TRBJ1-1; D not resolved. Germline V gives CDR1 SGHTA, CDR2 FQGNSA. The V end was cut by 5 bases, the J end by 6 bases, with 13 bases between. There are 13 residues in the CDR3. This chain's CDR3 is CASSTKVFAEAFF. CDR3 sequence (DNA): TGTGCCAGCAGCACGAAGGTTTTCGCTGAAGCTTTCTTT. Combining the CDR3 with reference TRBV7-2 and TRBJ1-1 gives the whole variable domain GAGVSQSPSNKVTEKGKDVELRCDPISGHTALYWYRQSLGQGLEFLIYFQGNSAPDKSGLPSDRFSAERTGGSVSTLTIQRTQQEDSAVYLCASSTKVFAEAFFGQGTRLTVV.

This clonotype was seen a handful of times. The chain recombines TRBV21-1 with TRBJ2-7; TRBD1 is the table's D call, not checked against the DNA. TRBV21-1 is tagged as a pseudogene. CDR3 size: 18 residues. The CDR3 sequence is CASSNYPFKRGLPYEQYF. Written as DNA, the CDR3 is TGTGCCAGCAGCAATTACCCTTTCAAGCGGGGGCTTCCCTACGAGCAGTACTTC.

The chain carries TRBV9 and TRBJ2-7; D unresolved. The germline CDR1 and CDR2 sequences are SGDLS and YYNGEE. V shed 0 bases and J shed 0 bases, with 13 bases lying between them. The CDR3 is made up of 16 amino acids. The CDR3 loop is CASSVGMSGNSYEQYF. The CDR3 nucleotides are TGTGCCAGCAGCGTAGGGATGTCAGGCAACTCCTACGAGCAGTACTTC.

The chain recombines TRBV19 with TRBJ2-7; D unresolved. This CDR3 comprises 15 residues. V was pared by 3 bases and J by 7 bases, with 19 bases between. Germline lookup yields CDR1 LNHDA and CDR2 SQIVND (reference sequence). CDR3 coding DNA: TGTGCCAGTAGTATTTCTCCAGTCGGACGGTGGGAGCAGTACTTC. Residues: CASSISPVGRWEQYF.